This T cell receptor beta chain was identified in a study of shared clonotypes between healthy human individuals. Regarding the study as a whole: All-four-donor shared clonotypes had higher generation probabilities than non-shared clonotypes did.

This clone showed up just once. What it binds is unknown. The assay was immunoSEQ multiplex PCR, and TCRdb's table has in-frame clones only and misses some. The table includes roughly 2,500,000 clones, over 85% detected once. The clonotype was recovered from a man between 18 and 35 years old in good health. Some clones in this sample may be carry-over from other donors' samples. The sequenced material came from naive CD4+ T cells from PBMCs. Indicated subset: CD45RA+ positively selected.

The CDR3 loop is CASTAAIPNYGYTF. In nucleotides, the CDR3 is TGTGCCAGTACCGCAGCGATTCCTAACTATGGCTACACCTTC. V usage is TRBV19 and J usage is TRBJ1-2; D call uncertain. CDR1 LNHDA and CDR2 SQIVND come from the germline V gene (reference sequence). The length of the CDR3 is 14 residues. The germline V and J ends were trimmed by 7 bases and 0 bases, with 12 bases remaining between them.